The clone carrying this T cell receptor beta chain was seen repeatedly, ten times or more. The time point is: newly diagnosed GD, antithyroid drugs for less than 3 months. Following extraction of RNA from PBMCs, that RNA was used to make the TCR library. The data belong to a study of regulatory T cells in long-lasting Graves disease. Building of the TCR beta libraries involved iRepertoire HTBI primers and Arm-PCR of CDR3 regions. Each CDR3 protein gets one entry after TCRdb re-called the multiplex PCR reads with MiXCR. Among some 320,000 distinct CDR3 sequences, about 20% were seen once, and the ten largest hold more than 35%. The TCR comes from a female donor with Graves disease. The input for sequencing was peripheral blood mononuclear cells (PBMCs), taken at new diagnosis, from a patient treated with antithyroid drugs.

CDR3 sequence reads: CASSIPRGNTGELFF. In DNA form, the CDR3 reads TGTGCCAGTAGTATCCCCAGGGGGAACACCGGGGAGCTGTTTTTT. The chain links TRBV19 to TRBJ2-2; TRBD1 is a possible D gene (6 bases). The CDR3 totals 15 residues. Deletions cut 3 bases from V and 1 base from J, with 9 bases between. From germline, CDR1 is LNHDA and CDR2 SQIVND (reference sequence).